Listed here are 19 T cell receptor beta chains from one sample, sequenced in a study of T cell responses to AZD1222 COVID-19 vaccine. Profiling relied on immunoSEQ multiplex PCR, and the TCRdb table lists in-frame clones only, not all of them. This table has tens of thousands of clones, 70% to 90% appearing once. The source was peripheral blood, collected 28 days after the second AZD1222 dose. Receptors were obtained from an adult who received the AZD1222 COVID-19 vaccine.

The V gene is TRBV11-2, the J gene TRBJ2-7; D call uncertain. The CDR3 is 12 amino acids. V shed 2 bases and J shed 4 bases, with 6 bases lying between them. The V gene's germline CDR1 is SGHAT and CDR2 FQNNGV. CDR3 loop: CASSLKGYEQYF. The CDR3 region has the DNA TGTGCCAGCAGCTTAAAGGGTTACGAGCAGTACTTC.

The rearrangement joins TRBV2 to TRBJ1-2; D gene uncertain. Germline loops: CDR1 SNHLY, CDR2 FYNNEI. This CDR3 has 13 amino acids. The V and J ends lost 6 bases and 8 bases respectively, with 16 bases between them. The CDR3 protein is CASSDTVDRGYTF. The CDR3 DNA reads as TGTGCCAGCAGCGACACAGTTGATCGGGGCTACACCTTC.

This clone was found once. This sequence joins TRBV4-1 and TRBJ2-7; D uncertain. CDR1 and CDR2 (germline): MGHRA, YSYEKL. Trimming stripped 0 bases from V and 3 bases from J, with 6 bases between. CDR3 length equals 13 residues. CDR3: CASSQDGLYEQYF. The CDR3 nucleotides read TGCGCCAGCAGCCAAGATGGGCTCTACGAGCAGTACTTC.

The CDR3 sequence: CASSQTGELFF. In DNA form, the CDR3 reads TGTGCCAGTTCCCAGACCGGGGAGCTGTTTTTT. This chain connects TRBV19 to TRBJ2-2; D is unresolved. Germline V gene lookup returns CDR1 LNHDA and CDR2 SQIVND (reference sequence). Deletions cut 8 bases from V and 5 bases from J, with 6 bases between. The CDR3 spans 11 residues. The full variable domain, its missing parts supplied by reference TRBV19 and TRBJ2-2, is DGGITQSPKYLFRKEGQNVTLSCEQNLNHDAMYWYRQDPGQGLRLIYYSQIVNDFQKGDIAEGYSVSREKKESFPLTVTSAQKNPTAFYLCASSQTGELFFGEGSRLTVL.

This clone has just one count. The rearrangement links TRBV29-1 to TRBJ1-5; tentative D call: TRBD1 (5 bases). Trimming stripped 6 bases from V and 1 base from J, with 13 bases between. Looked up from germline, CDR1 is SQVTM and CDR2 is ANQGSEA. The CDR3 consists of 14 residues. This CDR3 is CSVRESLSNQPQHF. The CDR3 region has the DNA TGCAGCGTCAGGGAGAGTCTGAGCAATCAGCCCCAGCATTTT. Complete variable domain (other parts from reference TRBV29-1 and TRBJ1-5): SAVISQKPSRDICQRGTSLTIQCQVDSQVTMMFWYRQQPGQSLTLIATANQGSEATYESGFVIDKFPISRPNLTFSTLTVSNMSPEDSSIYLCSVRESLSNQPQHFGDGTRLSIL.

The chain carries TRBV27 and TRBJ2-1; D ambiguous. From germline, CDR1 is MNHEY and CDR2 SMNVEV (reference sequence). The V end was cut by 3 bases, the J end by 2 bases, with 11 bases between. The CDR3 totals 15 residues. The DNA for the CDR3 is TGTGCCAGCAGTTTGTTCTCCGGAACCTACAATGAGCAGTTCTTC. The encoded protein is CASSLFSGTYNEQFF.

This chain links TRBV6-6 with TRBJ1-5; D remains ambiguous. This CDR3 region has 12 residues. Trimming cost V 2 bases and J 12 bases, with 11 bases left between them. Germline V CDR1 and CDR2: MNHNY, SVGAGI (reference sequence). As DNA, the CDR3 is TGTGCCAGCAGTTACGAGTACCAGAACCAGCATTTT. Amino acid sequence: CASSYEYQNQHF.

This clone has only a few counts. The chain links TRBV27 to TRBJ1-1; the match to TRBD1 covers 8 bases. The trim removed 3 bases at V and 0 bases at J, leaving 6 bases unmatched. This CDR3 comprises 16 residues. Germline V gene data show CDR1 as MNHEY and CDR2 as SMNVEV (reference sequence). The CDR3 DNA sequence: TGTGCCAGCAGTTTCCCCGGACAGGGAATGAACACTGAAGCTTTCTTT. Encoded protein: CASSFPGQGMNTEAFF.

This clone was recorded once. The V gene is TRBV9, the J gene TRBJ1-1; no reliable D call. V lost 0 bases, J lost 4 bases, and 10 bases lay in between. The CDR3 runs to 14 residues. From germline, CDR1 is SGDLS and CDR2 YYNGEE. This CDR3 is CASSVAGDGTEAFF. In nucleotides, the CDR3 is TGTGCCAGCAGCGTAGCGGGTGACGGCACTGAAGCTTTCTTT.

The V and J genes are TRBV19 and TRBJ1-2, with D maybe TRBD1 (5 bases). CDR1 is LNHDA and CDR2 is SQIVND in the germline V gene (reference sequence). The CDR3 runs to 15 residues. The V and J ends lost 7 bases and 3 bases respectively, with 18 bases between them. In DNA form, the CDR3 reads TGTGCCAGTATCGGGCGGGGGGGTGAACACTATGGCTACACCTTC. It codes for CASIGRGGEHYGYTF.

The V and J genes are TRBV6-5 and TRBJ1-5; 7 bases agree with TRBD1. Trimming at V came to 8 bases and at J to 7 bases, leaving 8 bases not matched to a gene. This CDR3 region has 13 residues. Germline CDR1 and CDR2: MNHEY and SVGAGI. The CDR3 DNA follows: TGTGCCAGCGGAGACAGGGAGAACCAGCCCCAGCATTTT. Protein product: CASGDRENQPQHF.

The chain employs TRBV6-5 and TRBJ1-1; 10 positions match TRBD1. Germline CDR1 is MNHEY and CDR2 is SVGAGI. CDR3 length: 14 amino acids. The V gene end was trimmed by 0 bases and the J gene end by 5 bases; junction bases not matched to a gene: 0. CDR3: CASSYSGQGTEAFF. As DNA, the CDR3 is TGTGCCAGCAGTTACTCGGGACAGGGGACTGAAGCTTTCTTT.

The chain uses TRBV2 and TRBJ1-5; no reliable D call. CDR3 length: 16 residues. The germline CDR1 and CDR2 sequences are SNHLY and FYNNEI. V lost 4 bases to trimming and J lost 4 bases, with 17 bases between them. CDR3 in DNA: TGTGCCAGCAGTGTATCACAGAGGCCGTTGAATCAGCCCCAGCATTTT. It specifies CASSVSQRPLNQPQHF.

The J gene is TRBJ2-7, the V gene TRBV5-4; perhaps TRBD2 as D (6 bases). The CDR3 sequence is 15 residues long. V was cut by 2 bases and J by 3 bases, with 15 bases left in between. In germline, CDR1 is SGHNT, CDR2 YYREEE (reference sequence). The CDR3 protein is CASSFGGSTNYEQYF. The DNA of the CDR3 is TGTGCCAGCAGCTTCGGGGGTAGCACCAACTACGAGCAGTACTTC. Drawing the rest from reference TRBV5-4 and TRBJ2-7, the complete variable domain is ETGVTQSPTHLIKTRGQQVTLRCSSQSGHNTVSWYQQALGQGPQFIFQYYREEENGRGNFPPRFSGLQFPNYSSELNVNALELDDSALYLCASSFGGSTNYEQYFGPGTRLTVT.

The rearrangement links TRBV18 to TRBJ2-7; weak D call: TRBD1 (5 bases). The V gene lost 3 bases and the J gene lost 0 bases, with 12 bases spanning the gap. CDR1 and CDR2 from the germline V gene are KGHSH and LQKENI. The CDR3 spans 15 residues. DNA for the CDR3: TGTGCCAGCTCACCTTCTCAGGGTTTCTCCTACGAGCAGTACTTC. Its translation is CASSPSQGFSYEQYF.

Written as DNA, the CDR3 is TGTGCCAGCAGCACCGACGGGGGCTATGGCTACACCTTC. Translation: CASSTDGGYGYTF. J is TRBJ1-2 and V is TRBV5-6, with D possibly TRBD1 on 5 matching bases. Trimming left V 4 bases short and J 4 bases short, with 11 bases between. This CDR3 contains 13 residues. Germline V gene lookup returns CDR1 SGHDT and CDR2 YYEEEE.

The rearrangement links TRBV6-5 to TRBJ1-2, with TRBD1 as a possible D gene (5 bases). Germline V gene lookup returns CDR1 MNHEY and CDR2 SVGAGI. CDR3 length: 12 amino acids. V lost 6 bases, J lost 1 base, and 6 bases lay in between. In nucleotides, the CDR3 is TGTGCCAGCAGGACAGTTAACTATGGCTACACCTTC. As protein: CASRTVNYGYTF.

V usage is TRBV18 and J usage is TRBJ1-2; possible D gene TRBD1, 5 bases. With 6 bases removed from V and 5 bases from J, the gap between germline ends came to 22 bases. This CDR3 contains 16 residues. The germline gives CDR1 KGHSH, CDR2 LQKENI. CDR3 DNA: TGTGCCAGCTCCGGGGCGGCTATAACTTCTATATATGGCTACACCTTC. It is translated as CASSGAAITSIYGYTF.

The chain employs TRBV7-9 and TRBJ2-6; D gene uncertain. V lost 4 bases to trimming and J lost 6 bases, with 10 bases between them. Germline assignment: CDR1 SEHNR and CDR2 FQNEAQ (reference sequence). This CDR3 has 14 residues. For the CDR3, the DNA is TGTGCCAGCAGCTCAGGAACGTCGGCCAACGTCCTGACTTTC. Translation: CASSSGTSANVLTF.